A selection of T cell receptor beta chains follows, all from one sample in a study of response to subunit inactivated influenza vaccine. TCRdb used MiXCR to reprocess the RT-PCR reads, holding one entry per CDR3 protein. Here the sample spans 450,000 to 550,000 distinct CDR3 sequences, around 25% being singletons. The material sequenced was CD4+ T cells sorted from PBMCs, taken around 5 days after vaccination. Every receptor here comes from a man aged 50 to 60 who received an inactivated influenza vaccine. Each CDR3 is given with its conserved first and last residue. D genes are given only for firm matches. Some rows mark clone size as missing; the rest say once, few, many or name a class of expanded clone.

CDR3 DNA: TGTGCCAGCAGTTTAAACAGGGACTCCGGGGAGCTGTTTTTT; CDR3 protein: CASSLNRDSGELFF; V gene: TRBV12-3/TRBV12-4; D gene: -; clone size: few; J gene: TRBJ2-2
CDR3 DNA: TGTGCCAGCAGCTTGATGTCTCTAGGGAATGAGCAGTTCTTC; CDR3 protein: CASSLMSLGNEQFF; V gene: TRBV5-5; D gene: -; clone size: -; J gene: TRBJ2-1
CDR3 DNA: TGTGCCAGCAGTTACAGGAGGGCGGCTCAGCCCCAGCATTTT; CDR3 protein: CASSYRRAAQPQHF; V gene: TRBV6-5; D gene: -; clone size: few; J gene: TRBJ1-5
CDR3 DNA: TGTGCCAGCAGCCAAGCCGCGGGACAGGGATCCTACGAGCAGTACTTC; CDR3 protein: CASSQAAGQGSYEQYF; V gene: TRBV4-2; D gene: TRBD1; clone size: -; J gene: TRBJ2-7
CDR3 DNA: TGTGCCAGCAGCTTAGTGTCAGCGGGAGGGCAGTATTTT; CDR3 protein: CASSLVSAGGQYF; V gene: TRBV7-2; D gene: TRBD2; clone size: many; J gene: TRBJ2-3
CDR3 DNA: TGTGCCAGCAATCGCCTCGGGACTAGCGGAGTAGCCAAAAACATTCAGTACTTC; CDR3 protein: CASNRLGTSGVAKNIQYF; V gene: TRBV28; D gene: TRBD2; clone size: few; J gene: TRBJ2-4
CDR3 DNA: TGCGCCAGCAGCAGCCCGGGACAGGGACCTAAGAACGTCTACAATGAGCAGTTCTTC; CDR3 protein: CASSSPGQGPKNVYNEQFF; V gene: TRBV5-1; D gene: TRBD1; clone size: -; J gene: TRBJ2-1
CDR3 DNA: TGTGCCAGCAGTTACGCCAGAGCCCAAGAGACCCAGTACTTC; CDR3 protein: CASSYARAQETQYF; V gene: TRBV6-5; D gene: -; clone size: -; J gene: TRBJ2-5
CDR3 DNA: TGTGCCACCAGTGATTGGACAGGAAACACCGGGGAGCTGTTTTTT; CDR3 protein: CATSDWTGNTGELFF; V gene: TRBV24-1; D gene: TRBD1; clone size: -; J gene: TRBJ2-2
CDR3 DNA: TGTGCCAGCAGGGGACAGATCCAAGAGACCCAGTACTTC; CDR3 protein: CASRGQIQETQYF; V gene: TRBV7-9; D gene: TRBD1; clone size: -; J gene: TRBJ2-5
CDR3 DNA: TGTGCCAGCAGTTTATCACAGCGGGAGCAGTTCTTC; CDR3 protein: CASSLSQREQFF; V gene: TRBV28; D gene: -; clone size: few; J gene: TRBJ2-1
CDR3 DNA: TGTGCCAGTAGCACAGCTGGGGGCCAGCCCCAGCATTTT; CDR3 protein: CASSTAGGQPQHF; V gene: TRBV19; D gene: -; clone size: -; J gene: TRBJ1-5
CDR3 DNA: TGTGCCAGCAGTCTGAGCCACCCTTACGAGCAGTACTTC; CDR3 protein: CASSLSHPYEQYF; V gene: TRBV6-1; D gene: -; clone size: -; J gene: TRBJ2-7
CDR3 DNA: TGTGCCAGCTCACCACCTCGTCGGGTTCAGGTATCACATACGCAGTATTTT; CDR3 protein: CASSPPRRVQVSHTQYF; V gene: TRBV18; D gene: -; clone size: -; J gene: TRBJ2-3
CDR3 DNA: TGTGCCTGGGGTAGACTTGAAAAACTGTTTTTT; CDR3 protein: CAWGRLEKLFF; V gene: TRBV30; D gene: -; clone size: -; J gene: TRBJ1-4
CDR3 DNA: TGTGCCAGCAGTATCGACCCCAGATACAATGAGCAGTTCTTC; CDR3 protein: CASSIDPRYNEQFF; V gene: TRBV12-3/TRBV12-4; D gene: -; clone size: few; J gene: TRBJ2-1
CDR3 DNA: TGTGCCAGCAGCTTAACTTCTGGCGGGAATTCCAATGAGCAGTTCTTC; CDR3 protein: CASSLTSGGNSNEQFF; V gene: TRBV7-3; D gene: -; clone size: -; J gene: TRBJ2-1
CDR3 DNA: TGTGCCAGCAGTCCCGGATTAGGAGTCGGTACGCAGTATTTT; CDR3 protein: CASSPGLGVGTQYF; V gene: TRBV27; D gene: -; clone size: few; J gene: TRBJ2-3
CDR3 DNA: TGTGCCAGCAGGTTCCGAACAGGCACGTCCTACAATGAGCAGTTCTTC; CDR3 protein: CASRFRTGTSYNEQFF; V gene: TRBV7-9; D gene: -; clone size: once; J gene: TRBJ2-1
CDR3 DNA: TGTGCCAGCAGTGCCGACATCGGGGATGAGCAGTTCTTC; CDR3 protein: CASSADIGDEQFF; V gene: TRBV25-1; D gene: -; clone size: -; J gene: TRBJ2-1
CDR3 DNA: TGTGCCACCAGCATCGGACTAGCGGCCTCTGAGCAGTTCTTC; CDR3 protein: CATSIGLAASEQFF; V gene: TRBV15; D gene: TRBD2; clone size: -; J gene: TRBJ2-1
CDR3 DNA: TGCAGTGCTAGTGCTGGGTTGGGTGAGCAGTTCTTC; CDR3 protein: CSASAGLGEQFF; V gene: TRBV20-1; D gene: -; clone size: -; J gene: TRBJ2-1
CDR3 DNA: TGTGCCAGCAGGTCTGGGGGGACAGATACGCAGTATTTT; CDR3 protein: CASRSGGTDTQYF; V gene: TRBV28; D gene: -; clone size: -; J gene: TRBJ2-3
CDR3 DNA: TGTGCCAGCAGCCCCGGTCCCGGGGCCAACGTCCTGACTTTC; CDR3 protein: CASSPGPGANVLTF; V gene: TRBV7-2; D gene: -; clone size: -; J gene: TRBJ2-6
CDR3 DNA: TGTGCCAGCAGTTCGGAGATTAATCAGCCCCAGCATTTT; CDR3 protein: CASSSEINQPQHF; V gene: TRBV2; D gene: -; clone size: -; J gene: TRBJ1-5
CDR3 DNA: TGCAGTGCCCCCCTAGCGGGAGGGAGGGGTAGCTATGAGCAGTTCTTC; CDR3 protein: CSAPLAGGRGSYEQFF; V gene: TRBV20-1; D gene: TRBD2; clone size: few; J gene: TRBJ2-1
CDR3 DNA: TGCAGCGGCTCCTTTAGAGAGACCCAGTACTTC; CDR3 protein: CSGSFRETQYF; V gene: TRBV29-1; D gene: -; clone size: -; J gene: TRBJ2-5
CDR3 DNA: TGTGCCAGCAGTTTTATCAATTCACCCCTCCACTTT; CDR3 protein: CASSFINSPLHF; V gene: TRBV12-3/TRBV12-4; D gene: -; clone size: few; J gene: TRBJ1-6
CDR3 DNA: TGTGCCAGCAGTTTAGGGGCAGGGCGCACCGGGGAGCTGTTTTTT; CDR3 protein: CASSLGAGRTGELFF; V gene: TRBV7-2; D gene: -; clone size: many; J gene: TRBJ2-2
CDR3 DNA: TGCGCCAGCAGCTTGGATACAGGGGGCGCCGATTCACCCCTCCACTTT; CDR3 protein: CASSLDTGGADSPLHF; V gene: TRBV5-1; D gene: TRBD1; clone size: few; J gene: TRBJ1-6
CDR3 DNA: TGCAGTGCGGGACAGGGGAGGGATGAGCAGTTCTTC; CDR3 protein: CSAGQGRDEQFF; V gene: TRBV20-1; D gene: TRBD1; clone size: few; J gene: TRBJ2-1
CDR3 DNA: TGTGCCAGCAGCCTCCGGGGGGGCTCCCACGAGCAGTACTTC; CDR3 protein: CASSLRGGSHEQYF; V gene: TRBV3-1; D gene: TRBD2; clone size: few; J gene: TRBJ2-7
CDR3 DNA: TGTGCCAGCAGCCCGGGACAGGGAATCCAGCCCCAGCATTTT; CDR3 protein: CASSPGQGIQPQHF; V gene: TRBV7-2; D gene: TRBD1; clone size: few; J gene: TRBJ1-5
CDR3 DNA: TGCAGCGTAAAGGGGGCAGAGGCCACTGAAGCTTTCTTT; CDR3 protein: CSVKGAEATEAFF; V gene: TRBV29-1; D gene: TRBD1; clone size: -; J gene: TRBJ1-1
CDR3 DNA: TGCGCCAGCAGCTTGGCGGGACAAATTATGAACACTGAAGCTTTCTTT; CDR3 protein: CASSLAGQIMNTEAFF; V gene: TRBV5-1; D gene: -; clone size: many; J gene: TRBJ1-1
CDR3 DNA: TGTGCCAGCAGTTACTTTACAGGGGGCGCGAACGCCGGGGAGCTGTTTTTT; CDR3 protein: CASSYFTGGANAGELFF; V gene: TRBV6-5; D gene: TRBD1; clone size: few; J gene: TRBJ2-2
CDR3 DNA: TGTGCCAGCAGTTACGGGGGGGAGTCCGGGGAGCTGTTTTTT; CDR3 protein: CASSYGGESGELFF; V gene: TRBV6-5; D gene: TRBD2; clone size: few; J gene: TRBJ2-2
CDR3 DNA: TGTGCCAGCAGTCCAACAGGGGCCCGTTTTCAAGCTTTCTTT; CDR3 protein: CASSPTGARFQAFF; V gene: TRBV7-2; D gene: TRBD1; clone size: -; J gene: TRBJ1-1
CDR3 DNA: TGTGCCACCAGCAGCGACATTCAGCCCCAGCATTTT; CDR3 protein: CATSSDIQPQHF; V gene: TRBV15; D gene: -; clone size: few; J gene: TRBJ1-5
CDR3 DNA: TGTGCCAGCAGTAGGACCGGGACACTTACCTACGAGCAGTACTTC; CDR3 protein: CASSRTGTLTYEQYF; V gene: TRBV6-1; D gene: -; clone size: few; J gene: TRBJ2-7
CDR3 DNA: TGTGCCAGCAGCCTGACAGGGAATGCCATATATTTT; CDR3 protein: CASSLTGNAIYF; V gene: TRBV7-2; D gene: TRBD1; clone size: -; J gene: TRBJ1-3
CDR3 DNA: TGTGCCAGCAGTTTAGTAGCGGGGATTGGTACTGAAGCTTTCTTT; CDR3 protein: CASSLVAGIGTEAFF; V gene: TRBV12-3/TRBV12-4; D gene: -; clone size: few; J gene: TRBJ1-1
CDR3 DNA: TGTGCCAGCAGTCCCGGGACTAGCAGGACAGATACGCAGTATTTT; CDR3 protein: CASSPGTSRTDTQYF; V gene: TRBV3-1; D gene: TRBD2; clone size: -; J gene: TRBJ2-3
CDR3 DNA: TGTGCCAGCAGTTTCCCTAATGAAAAACTGTTTTTT; CDR3 protein: CASSFPNEKLFF; V gene: TRBV12-3/TRBV12-4; D gene: -; clone size: -; J gene: TRBJ1-4
CDR3 DNA: TGTGCCAGCAGTGAACTGACATCAGCGGGCACCGGGGAGCTGTTTTTT; CDR3 protein: CASSELTSAGTGELFF; V gene: TRBV25-1; D gene: -; clone size: -; J gene: TRBJ2-2
CDR3 DNA: TGTGCCAGCTCCCCCGCGACAGGTTCCTACGAGCAGTACTTC; CDR3 protein: CASSPATGSYEQYF; V gene: TRBV18; D gene: -; clone size: -; J gene: TRBJ2-7
CDR3 DNA: TGTGCCAGCAGAGCCTCGGAAGCCGGGGAGCTGTTTTTT; CDR3 protein: CASRASEAGELFF; V gene: TRBV27; D gene: -; clone size: once; J gene: TRBJ2-2
CDR3 DNA: TGCAGTGCAACCCCGGCCAGCGGGGGGTCCTACAATGAGCAGTTCTTC; CDR3 protein: CSATPASGGSYNEQFF; V gene: TRBV20-1; D gene: TRBD2; clone size: -; J gene: TRBJ2-1
CDR3 DNA: TGTGCCAGCAGCTTGGGACTACCGAGAAATGAGCAGTTCTTC; CDR3 protein: CASSLGLPRNEQFF; V gene: TRBV7-2; D gene: TRBD2; clone size: -; J gene: TRBJ2-1
CDR3 DNA: TGTGCCAGCAGCCTCCCAGTGAATCAGCCCCAGCATTTT; CDR3 protein: CASSLPVNQPQHF; V gene: TRBV6-2/TRBV6-3; D gene: -; clone size: -; J gene: TRBJ1-5
CDR3 DNA: TGTGCCAGCAGTTTGCAAGGGGGTTCAGATACGCAGTATTTT; CDR3 protein: CASSLQGGSDTQYF; V gene: TRBV5-5; D gene: -; clone size: -; J gene: TRBJ2-3
CDR3 DNA: TGTGCCCTGGGGGAGGGATCTGGGGCCAACGTCCTGACTTTC; CDR3 protein: CALGEGSGANVLTF; V gene: TRBV28; D gene: TRBD2; clone size: -; J gene: TRBJ2-6
CDR3 DNA: TGTGCCAGCAGCAAAGACCCCCCGGGGACAGGCCAAGAGACCCAGTACTTC; CDR3 protein: CASSKDPPGTGQETQYF; V gene: TRBV21-1; D gene: -; clone size: -; J gene: TRBJ2-5
CDR3 DNA: TGTGCCAGCAGTTTTAGGCAGGGGCACTACGAGCAGTACTTC; CDR3 protein: CASSFRQGHYEQYF; V gene: TRBV12-3/TRBV12-4; D gene: -; clone size: -; J gene: TRBJ2-7
CDR3 DNA: TGTGCCAGCAGCTTGCCCAGGTCGGGGGAGCAGTACTTC; CDR3 protein: CASSLPRSGEQYF; V gene: TRBV7-2; D gene: -; clone size: -; J gene: TRBJ2-7
CDR3 DNA: TGCAGTGCAGACGGACAGGGTATTGGGTACACTGAAGCTTTCTTT; CDR3 protein: CSADGQGIGYTEAFF; V gene: TRBV20-1; D gene: TRBD1; clone size: few; J gene: TRBJ1-1
CDR3 DNA: TGTGCCAGCACCCAGGTTCGGCGGTTATACAATGAGCAGTTCTTC; CDR3 protein: CASTQVRRLYNEQFF; V gene: TRBV12-3/TRBV12-4; D gene: -; clone size: -; J gene: TRBJ2-1